The clone carrying this T cell receptor (beta chain) was recorded a few times. This sample was taken from a study of T-cell reconstitution after alpha-beta-depleted transplantation in children. This sample's TCRbeta library carried unique molecular identifier barcodes. TCRdb reprocessed the PCR reads via MiXCR and lists one record per CDR3 protein. Counted here are some 490,000 distinct CDR3 sequences, about an eighth occurring once; the ten biggest clones make up about 6%. With 5 bases removed from V and 2 bases from J, the gap between germline ends came to 12 bases. The CDR3 spans 14 residues. The receptor comes from a human donor who donated a stem cell graft to a child with combined immunodeficiency. The specimen was PBMCs from the stem cell graft donor, collected from the stem cell graft. The chain links TRBV12-3 or TRBV12-4 to TRBJ1-2; no firm D call. Here the CDR3 DNA reads TGTGCCAGCAGTCCGTCCAATCACAACTATGGCTACACCTTC. Translated, it gives CASSPSNHNYGYTF.